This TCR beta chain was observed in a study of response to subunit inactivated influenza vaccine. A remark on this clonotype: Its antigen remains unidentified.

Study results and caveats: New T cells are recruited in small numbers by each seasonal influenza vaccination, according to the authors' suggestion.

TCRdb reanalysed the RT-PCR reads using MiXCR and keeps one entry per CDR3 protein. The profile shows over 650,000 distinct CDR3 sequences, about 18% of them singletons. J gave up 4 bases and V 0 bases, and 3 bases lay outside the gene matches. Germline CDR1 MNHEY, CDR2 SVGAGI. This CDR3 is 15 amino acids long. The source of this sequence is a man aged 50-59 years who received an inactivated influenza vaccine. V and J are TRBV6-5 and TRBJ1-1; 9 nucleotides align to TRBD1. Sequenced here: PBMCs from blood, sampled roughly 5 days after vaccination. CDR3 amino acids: CASSYSGTGITEAFF. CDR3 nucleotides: TGTGCCAGCAGTTACTCGGGGACAGGGATCACTGAAGCTTTCTTT.